The rows below give T cell receptor beta chains drawn from one sample of a study of blood T cell repertoires in COVID-19. Method: immunoSEQ multiplex PCR; TCRdb's copy keeps in-frame clones and lacks some. The table has 250,000 or so clones, roughly nine tenths seen once; the top ten hold 6.2%. The sample comprised peripheral blood. The source is a man in his 60s with acute or convalescent COVID-19. CDR3s include the opening cysteine and the closing phenylalanine or tryptophan. Each record gives: CDR3 protein, CDR3 DNA, clone size, J gene, V gene, D gene. The D gene is left open where the match is weak. Size is stated for part of the rows, as once, few or many counts, or as a class when the clone is expanded.

CSVERGQHEQYF,TGCAGCGTTGAGAGGGGGCAACACGAGCAGTACTTC,NA,TRBJ2-7,TRBV29-1,TRBD1
CASSYSSVHEQFF,TGTGCCAGCAGTTACAGTAGCGTCCATGAGCAGTTCTTC,NA,TRBJ2-1,TRBV6-6,NA
CASSPLLAGVTNEQFF,TGTGCCAGCTCACCTCTTCTAGCGGGAGTAACGAATGAGCAGTTCTTC,NA,TRBJ2-1,TRBV18,TRBD2
CASSHDRGPYEQYF,TGTGCCAGCAGCCACGACAGGGGACCCTACGAGCAGTACTTC,NA,TRBJ2-7,TRBV7-9,TRBD1
CASSLYSPLDEQFF,TGTGCCAGCAGCTTATATTCCCCACTAGATGAGCAGTTCTTC,NA,TRBJ2-1,TRBV7-3,NA
CASTVDRANGYTF,TGTGCCAGCACCGTTGACAGGGCTAATGGCTACACCTTC,NA,TRBJ1-2,TRBV6-5,TRBD1
CASSYTNRGRSNQPQHF,TGTGCCAGCAGTTACACCAACAGGGGGCGTAGCAATCAGCCCCAGCATTTT,NA,TRBJ1-5,TRBV6-2/TRBV6-3,TRBD1
CASSTGQGRGTGELFF,TGTGCCAGTAGTACCGGACAGGGAAGGGGTACCGGGGAGCTGTTTTTT,NA,TRBJ2-2,TRBV19,TRBD1
CASSQDDRGWATGELFF,TGTGCCAGCAGCCAAGACGACAGGGGGTGGGCTACCGGGGAGCTGTTTTTT,once,TRBJ2-2,TRBV4-2,TRBD1
CASSEGQIQETQYF,TGTGCCAGCAGCGAGGGACAGATCCAAGAGACCCAGTACTTC,once,TRBJ2-5,TRBV5-4,TRBD1
CASSLQSRGLPYNEQFF,TGTGCCAGCAGCCTCCAGTCCCGGGGTCTCCCCTACAATGAGCAGTTCTTC,NA,TRBJ2-1,TRBV11-2,NA
CASSPGGTSVYGYTF,TGTGCCAGCAGCCCAGGGGGGACTTCGGTTTATGGCTACACCTTC,NA,TRBJ1-2,TRBV7-2,TRBD1
CASSLRNILGQLNTEAFF,TGCGCCAGCAGCCTGCGTAATATCCTGGGACAACTGAACACTGAAGCTTTCTTT,once,TRBJ1-1,TRBV5-1,NA
CASSVGGSNQPQHF,TGCGCCAGCAGCGTCGGAGGAAGCAATCAGCCCCAGCATTTT,NA,TRBJ1-5,TRBV5-1,NA
CSVALGSTYEQYF,TGCAGCGTAGCACTCGGGAGTACCTACGAGCAGTACTTC,NA,TRBJ2-7,TRBV29-1,NA
CASSEGGADGYTF,TGTGCCAGCAGCGAAGGGGGCGCGGATGGCTACACCTTC,NA,TRBJ1-2,TRBV16,TRBD1
CASSWAWASRTGELFF,TGTGCCAGCAGTTGGGCTTGGGCTTCGAGAACCGGGGAGCTGTTTTTT,once,TRBJ2-2,TRBV28,NA
CASGTGANQPQHF,TGCGCCAGTGGGACAGGGGCAAATCAGCCCCAGCATTTT,NA,TRBJ1-5,TRBV10-1,TRBD1
CASTLEGGQYNEQFF,TGTGCCAGCACCCTCGAAGGGGGACAGTACAATGAGCAGTTCTTC,NA,TRBJ2-1,TRBV28,TRBD1
CASTAGHYEQYF,TGTGCCAGCACCGCGGGCCACTACGAGCAGTACTTC,NA,TRBJ2-7,TRBV11-3,NA
CASSVGPESTDTQYF,TGTGCCAGCAGCGTAGGGCCGGAGAGCACAGATACGCAGTATTTT,NA,TRBJ2-3,TRBV9,NA
CASSQTSGQANTGELFF,TGTGCCAGCAGCCAGACTAGCGGGCAAGCGAACACCGGGGAGCTGTTTTTT,NA,TRBJ2-2,TRBV11-2,TRBD2
CASSPGTAGELFF,TGTGCCAGCAGCCCCGGGACAGCCGGGGAGCTGTTTTTT,NA,TRBJ2-2,TRBV7-3,TRBD1
CASSFRLFSGGRQPQHF,TGTGCCAGCAGTTTTAGGCTGTTTTCAGGGGGCCGGCAGCCCCAGCATTTT,NA,TRBJ1-5,TRBV5-8,TRBD1
CASRDRGEGQPQHF,TGTGCCAGCAGGGACAGGGGTGAGGGTCAGCCCCAGCATTTT,NA,TRBJ1-5,TRBV27,TRBD1
CASSVVTGTEAFF,TGTGCCAGCAGCGTAGTCACGGGCACTGAAGCTTTCTTT,few,TRBJ1-1,TRBV9,NA
CASSIDSTGWNEQFF,TGTGCCAGTAGTATCGACTCGACAGGGTGGAATGAGCAGTTCTTC,NA,TRBJ2-1,TRBV19,TRBD1
CASSLRVDEQYF,TGTGCCAGCAGCTTGAGGGTGGACGAGCAGTACTTC,NA,TRBJ2-7,TRBV11-2,NA
CASSLNSRRGAFF,TGTGCCAGCAGTTTAAACAGTCGCCGGGGAGCTTTCTTT,NA,TRBJ1-1,TRBV28,NA
CASSLLSRPGYGYTF,TGTGCCAGCAGTTTATTATCTCGTCCAGGGTATGGCTACACCTTC,NA,TRBJ1-2,TRBV28,NA
CASSEQGGIADTQYF,TGTGCCAGCAGTGAACAGGGCGGGATCGCAGATACGCAGTATTTT,once,TRBJ2-3,TRBV6-1,NA
CASSLVVAGDPRQYF,TGCGCCAGCAGCTTGGTTGTAGCGGGAGATCCGCGACAGTACTTC,NA,TRBJ2-7,TRBV5-1,TRBD2
CASIPSGNTGELFF,TGTGCCAGCATTCCCAGCGGGAACACCGGGGAGCTGTTTTTT,NA,TRBJ2-2,TRBV28,NA
CASSLGGGSGRVQIF,TGTGCCAGCAGTTTAGGGGGGGGTAGCGGGAGGGTCCAGATCTTC,NA,TRBJ2-1,TRBV27,TRBD2
CASSPDRRREAANTGELFF,TGTGCCAGCAGCCCCGATAGGAGGCGTGAAGCGGCAAACACCGGGGAGCTGTTTTTT,NA,TRBJ2-2,TRBV3-1/TRBV3-2,NA
CASSLEGVDTGELFF,TGCGCCAGCAGCTTGGAAGGGGTGGACACCGGGGAGCTGTTTTTT,few,TRBJ2-2,TRBV5-1,NA
CASSIAATNEKLFF,TGTGCCAGTAGTATAGCAGCAACTAATGAAAAACTGTTTTTT,NA,TRBJ1-4,TRBV19,NA
CASSLSPPSRLDQPQHF,TGTGCCAGCAGTTTATCCCCACCCTCCCGACTTGATCAGCCCCAGCATTTT,NA,TRBJ1-5,TRBV27,NA
CASSYTWSYEQYF,TGTGCCAGCAGTTATACATGGTCCTACGAGCAGTACTTC,few,TRBJ2-7,TRBV5-6,NA
CASSPRAGSSYEQYF,TGTGCCAGCAGCCCTCGAGCGGGGTCATCGTACGAGCAGTACTTC,NA,TRBJ2-7,TRBV5-6,TRBD2
CATSDSLAGVFHEQFF,TGTGCCACCAGTGATTCACTAGCGGGAGTCTTCCATGAGCAGTTCTTC,NA,TRBJ2-1,TRBV24-1,TRBD2
CASSPRPGQGNTGELFF,TGTGCCAGCAGCCCACGCCCGGGACAGGGAAACACCGGGGAGCTGTTTTTT,NA,TRBJ2-2,TRBV7-6,TRBD1
CASSIPGQGGNEQFF,TGTGCCAGCAGCATCCCGGGACAGGGTGGCAATGAGCAGTTCTTC,NA,TRBJ2-1,TRBV5-6,TRBD1
CASSDRDRFILYGYTF,TGTGCCAGCAGCGACCGGGACAGGTTTATTCTTTATGGCTACACCTTC,NA,TRBJ1-2,TRBV4-2,TRBD1
CASSLFPYEQYF,TGTGCCAGCAGCCTATTCCCCTACGAGCAGTACTTC,once,TRBJ2-7,TRBV11-2,NA
CAIKEDISYNEQFF,TGTGCCATCAAGGAGGATATCTCCTACAATGAGCAGTTCTTC,NA,TRBJ2-1,TRBV10-3,NA
CASSLGTSGTDTQYF,TGTGCCAGCAGTCTTGGGACTAGCGGCACAGATACGCAGTATTTT,NA,TRBJ2-3,TRBV6-5,TRBD2
CASSLAGAYDEQYF,TGTGCCAGCAGCTTAGCAGGGGCGTATGACGAGCAGTACTTC,once,TRBJ2-7,TRBV5-4,NA
CASSFVFGGSYEQYF,TGTGCCAGCAGTTTTGTCTTTGGTGGCAGCTACGAGCAGTACTTC,NA,TRBJ2-7,TRBV28,NA
CASSLGGTDVEAFF,TGTGCCAGCAGCTTAGGGGGGACTGATGTCGAAGCTTTCTTT,NA,TRBJ1-1,TRBV7-3,NA
CASSLDNSQPQHF,TGTGCCAGCAGTTTGGACAATTCCCAGCCCCAGCATTTT,NA,TRBJ1-5,TRBV6-2/TRBV6-3,NA
CASSLADRVFSGNTIYF,TGTGCCAGCAGCTTAGCGGACAGGGTCTTTAGTGGAAACACCATATATTTT,NA,TRBJ1-3,TRBV7-2,TRBD1
CASSSPLDSGNLPVHEQFF,TGTGCCAGCAGCTCCCCGTTGGATAGCGGAAACCTCCCGGTCCATGAGCAGTTCTTC,NA,TRBJ2-1,TRBV11-2,NA
CASNLREQETQYF,TGTGCCAGCAATCTTAGGGAGCAAGAGACCCAGTACTTC,NA,TRBJ2-5,TRBV11-3,NA
CASSEAPRPPDSRSEATF,TGTGCCAGCAGTGAAGCCCCCCGCCCCCCAGATTCTCGGTCGGAGGCCACCTTC,NA,TRBJ1-2,TRBV6-1,NA